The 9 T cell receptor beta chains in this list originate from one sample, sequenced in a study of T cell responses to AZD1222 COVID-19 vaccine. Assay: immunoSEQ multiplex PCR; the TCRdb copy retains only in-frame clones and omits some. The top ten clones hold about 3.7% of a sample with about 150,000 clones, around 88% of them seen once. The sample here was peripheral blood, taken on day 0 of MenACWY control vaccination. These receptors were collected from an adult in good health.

CDR3 sequence (DNA): TGTGCCAGTAGTATAGGTCGGGGGGCTTTGACTGAAGCTTTCTTT. Translating gives CASSIGRGALTEAFF. The chain joins TRBV19 to TRBJ1-1; tentative D call: TRBD1 (6 bases). CDR1 and CDR2 from the germline V gene are LNHDA and SQIVND (reference sequence). The V end lost 1 base, the J end lost 5 bases, and 14 bases lay between the germline ends. This CDR3 region has 15 residues.

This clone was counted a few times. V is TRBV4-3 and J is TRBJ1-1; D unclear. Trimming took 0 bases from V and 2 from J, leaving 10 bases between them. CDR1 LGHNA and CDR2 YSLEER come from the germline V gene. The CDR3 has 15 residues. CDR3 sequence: CASSQDLGINTEAFF. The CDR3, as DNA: TGCGCCAGCAGCCAAGATCTGGGGATAAACACTGAAGCTTTCTTT.

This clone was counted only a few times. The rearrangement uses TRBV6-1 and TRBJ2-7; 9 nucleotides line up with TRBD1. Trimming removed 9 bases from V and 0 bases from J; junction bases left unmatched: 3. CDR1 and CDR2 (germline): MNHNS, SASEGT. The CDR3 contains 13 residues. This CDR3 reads CASGTGNSYEQYF. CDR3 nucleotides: TGTGCCAGTGGGACAGGGAACTCCTACGAGCAGTACTTC.

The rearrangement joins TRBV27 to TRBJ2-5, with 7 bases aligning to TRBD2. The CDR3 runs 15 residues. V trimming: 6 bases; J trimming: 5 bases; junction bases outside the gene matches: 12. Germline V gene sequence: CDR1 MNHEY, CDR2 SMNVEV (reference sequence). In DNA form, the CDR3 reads TGTGCCAGCAGGCCCCTAGGGAGGGGCGAGGAGACCCAGTACTTC. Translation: CASRPLGRGEETQYF.

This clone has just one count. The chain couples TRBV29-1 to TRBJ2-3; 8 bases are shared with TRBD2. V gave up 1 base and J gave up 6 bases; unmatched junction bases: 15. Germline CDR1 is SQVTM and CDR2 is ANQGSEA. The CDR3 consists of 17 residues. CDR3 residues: CSVEGTPRAGGRDTQYF. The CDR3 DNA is TGCAGCGTTGAAGGAACCCCGCGGGCGGGAGGCCGGGATACGCAGTATTTT.

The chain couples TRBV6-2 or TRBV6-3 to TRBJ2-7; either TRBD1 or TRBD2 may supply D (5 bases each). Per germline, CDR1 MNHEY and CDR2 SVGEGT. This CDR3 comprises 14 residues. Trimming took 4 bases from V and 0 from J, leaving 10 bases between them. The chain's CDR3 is CASSSRDHSYEQYF. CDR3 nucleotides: TGTGCCAGCAGTTCCCGGGACCACTCCTACGAGCAGTACTTC.

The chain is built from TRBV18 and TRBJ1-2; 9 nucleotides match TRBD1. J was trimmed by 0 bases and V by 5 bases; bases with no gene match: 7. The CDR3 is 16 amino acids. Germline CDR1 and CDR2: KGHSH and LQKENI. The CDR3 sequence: CASSSRGQGSNYGYTF. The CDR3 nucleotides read TGTGCCAGCTCATCTCGGGGACAGGGATCTAACTATGGCTACACCTTC.

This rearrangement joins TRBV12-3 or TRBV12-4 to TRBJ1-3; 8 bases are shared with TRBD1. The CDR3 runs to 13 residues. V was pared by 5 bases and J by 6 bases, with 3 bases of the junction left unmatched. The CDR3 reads CASSHRGENTIYF. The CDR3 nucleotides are TGTGCCAGCAGTCACAGGGGGGAAAACACCATATATTTT.

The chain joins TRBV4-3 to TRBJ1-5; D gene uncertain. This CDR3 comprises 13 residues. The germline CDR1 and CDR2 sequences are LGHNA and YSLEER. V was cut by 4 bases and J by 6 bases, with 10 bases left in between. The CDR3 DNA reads TGCGCCAGCAGCCGGGATCGATCTCAGCCCCAGCATTTT. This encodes CASSRDRSQPQHF.